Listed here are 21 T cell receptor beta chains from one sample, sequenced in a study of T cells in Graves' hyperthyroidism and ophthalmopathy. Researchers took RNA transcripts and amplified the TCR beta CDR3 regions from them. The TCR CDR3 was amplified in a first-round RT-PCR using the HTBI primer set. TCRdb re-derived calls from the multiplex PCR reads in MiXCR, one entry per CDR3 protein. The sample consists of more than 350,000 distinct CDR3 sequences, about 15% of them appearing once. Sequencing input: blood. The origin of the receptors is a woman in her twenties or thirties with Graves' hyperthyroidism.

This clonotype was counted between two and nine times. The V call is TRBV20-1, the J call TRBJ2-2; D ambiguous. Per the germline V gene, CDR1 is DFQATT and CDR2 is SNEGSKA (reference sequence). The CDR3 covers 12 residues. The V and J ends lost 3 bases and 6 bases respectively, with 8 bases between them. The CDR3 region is CSARALAGELFF. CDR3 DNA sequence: TGCAGTGCTAGGGCATTAGCCGGGGAGCTGTTTTTT.

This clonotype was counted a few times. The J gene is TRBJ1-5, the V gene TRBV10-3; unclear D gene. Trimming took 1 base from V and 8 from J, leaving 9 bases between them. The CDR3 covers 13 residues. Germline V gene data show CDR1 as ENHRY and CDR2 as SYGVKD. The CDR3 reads CAISEFSGKPQHF. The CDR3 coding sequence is TGTGCCATCAGTGAGTTTTCGGGGAAGCCCCAGCATTTT.

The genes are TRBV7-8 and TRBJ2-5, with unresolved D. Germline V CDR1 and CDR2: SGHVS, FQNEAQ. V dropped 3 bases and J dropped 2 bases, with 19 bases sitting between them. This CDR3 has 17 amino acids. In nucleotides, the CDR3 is TGTGCCAGCAGCTTCTCTGGCCTTCGCTTTTTACAAGAGACCCAGTACTTC. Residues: CASSFSGLRFLQETQYF.

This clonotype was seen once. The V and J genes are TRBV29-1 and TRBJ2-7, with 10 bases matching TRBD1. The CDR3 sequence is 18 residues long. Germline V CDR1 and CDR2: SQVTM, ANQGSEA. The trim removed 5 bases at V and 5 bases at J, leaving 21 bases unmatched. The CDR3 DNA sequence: TGCAGCGTTCAGTACCTTAGGGATGCGGGACAGGGGCCCCACGAGCAGTACTTC. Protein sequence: CSVQYLRDAGQGPHEQYF.

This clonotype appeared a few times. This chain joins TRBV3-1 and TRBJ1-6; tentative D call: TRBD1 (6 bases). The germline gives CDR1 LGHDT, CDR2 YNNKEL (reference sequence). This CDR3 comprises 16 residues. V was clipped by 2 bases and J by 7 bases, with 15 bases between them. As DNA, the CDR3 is TGTGCCAGCAGCCAATTGCCCAGGGGTAACAATTCACCCCTCCACTTT. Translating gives CASSQLPRGNNSPLHF. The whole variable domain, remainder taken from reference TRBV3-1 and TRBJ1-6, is DTAVSQTPKYLVTQMGNDKSIKCEQNLGHDTMYWYKQDSKKFLKIMFSYNNKELIINETVPNRFSPKSPDKAHLNLHINSLELGDSAVYFCASSQLPRGNNSPLHFGNGTRLTVT.

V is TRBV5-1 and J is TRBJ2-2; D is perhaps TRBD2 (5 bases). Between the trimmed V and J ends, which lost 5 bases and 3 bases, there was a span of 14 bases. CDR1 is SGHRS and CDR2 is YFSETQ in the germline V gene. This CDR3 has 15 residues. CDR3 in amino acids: CASSLRAGDTGELFF. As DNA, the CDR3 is TGCGCCAGCAGTTTGAGGGCCGGGGACACCGGGGAGCTGTTTTTT. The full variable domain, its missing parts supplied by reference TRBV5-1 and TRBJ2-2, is KAGVTQTPRYLIKTRGQQVTLSCSPISGHRSVSWYQQTPGQGLQFLFEYFSETQRNKGNFPGRFSGRQFSNSRSEMNVSTLELGDSALYLCASSLRAGDTGELFFGEGSRLTVL.

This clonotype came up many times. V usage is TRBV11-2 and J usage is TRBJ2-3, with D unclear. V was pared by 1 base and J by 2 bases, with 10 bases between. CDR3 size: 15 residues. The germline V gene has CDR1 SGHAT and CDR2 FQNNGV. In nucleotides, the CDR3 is TGTGCCAGCAGCTTAGCTGGCGGCCCCACAGATACGCAGTATTTT. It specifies CASSLAGGPTDTQYF.

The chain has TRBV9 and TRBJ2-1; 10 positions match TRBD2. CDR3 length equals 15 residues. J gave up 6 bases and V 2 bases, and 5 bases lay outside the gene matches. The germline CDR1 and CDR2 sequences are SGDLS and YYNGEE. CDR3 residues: CASSVTSGWGNEQFF. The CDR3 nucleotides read TGTGCCAGCAGCGTGACTAGCGGGTGGGGCAATGAGCAGTTCTTC.

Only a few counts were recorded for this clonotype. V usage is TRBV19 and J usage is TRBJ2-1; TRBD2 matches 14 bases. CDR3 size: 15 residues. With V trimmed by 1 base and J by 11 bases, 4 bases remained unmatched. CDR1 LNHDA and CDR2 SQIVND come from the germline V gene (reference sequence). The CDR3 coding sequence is TGTGCCAGTAGTATAGGGGGACTAGCGGGGGATCAGCAGTTCTTC. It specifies CASSIGGLAGDQQFF.

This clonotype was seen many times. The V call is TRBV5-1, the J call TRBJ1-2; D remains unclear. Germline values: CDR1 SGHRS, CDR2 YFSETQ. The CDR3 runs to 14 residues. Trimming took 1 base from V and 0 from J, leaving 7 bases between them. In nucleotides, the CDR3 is TGCGCCAGCAGCTTGACAGAAACTAACTATGGCTACACCTTC. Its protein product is CASSLTETNYGYTF.

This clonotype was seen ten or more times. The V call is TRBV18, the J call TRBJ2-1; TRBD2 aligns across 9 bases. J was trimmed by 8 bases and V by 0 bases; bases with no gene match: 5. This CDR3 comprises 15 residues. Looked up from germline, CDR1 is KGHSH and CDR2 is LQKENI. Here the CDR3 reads CASSPPTSGLDEQFF. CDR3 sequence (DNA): TGTGCCAGCTCACCACCTACTAGCGGGTTGGATGAGCAGTTCTTC.

CDR3 amino acids: CASSLTREGNTGELFF. Written as DNA, the CDR3 is TGTGCCAGCAGCTTAACTCGGGAGGGGAACACCGGGGAGCTGTTTTTT. The rearrangement joins TRBV7-3 to TRBJ2-2; TRBD2 aligns across 8 bases. From germline, CDR1 is SGHTA and CDR2 FQGTGA. After removal of 0 bases from V and 1 base from J, the junction contained 1 base not matched to a gene. CDR3 length: 16 residues.

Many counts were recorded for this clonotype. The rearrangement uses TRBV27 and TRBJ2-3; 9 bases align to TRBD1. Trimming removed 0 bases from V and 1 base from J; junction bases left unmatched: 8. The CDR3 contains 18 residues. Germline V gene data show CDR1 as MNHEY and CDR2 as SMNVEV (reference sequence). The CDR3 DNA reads TGTGCCAGCAGTTTATCGGGGACAGGGATTAACGGCACAGATACGCAGTATTTT. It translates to CASSLSGTGINGTDTQYF.

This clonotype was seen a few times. In nucleotides, the CDR3 is TGCAGTGCTAGAGATACTAGCTCCTACAATGAGCAGTTCTTC. This codes for CSARDTSSYNEQFF. This chain links TRBV20-1 with TRBJ2-1, with D possibly TRBD2 on 5 matching bases. This CDR3 contains 14 residues. V was trimmed by 0 bases and J by 0 bases, leaving 6 bases between them. CDR1 DFQATT and CDR2 SNEGSKA come from the germline V gene (reference sequence).

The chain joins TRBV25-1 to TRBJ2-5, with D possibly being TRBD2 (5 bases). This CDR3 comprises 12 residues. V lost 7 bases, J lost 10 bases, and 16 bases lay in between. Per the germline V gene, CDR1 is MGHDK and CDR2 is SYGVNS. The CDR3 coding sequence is TGTGCCAGCAACCACGGGGTATCTATCCAGTACTTC. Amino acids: CASNHGVSIQYF.

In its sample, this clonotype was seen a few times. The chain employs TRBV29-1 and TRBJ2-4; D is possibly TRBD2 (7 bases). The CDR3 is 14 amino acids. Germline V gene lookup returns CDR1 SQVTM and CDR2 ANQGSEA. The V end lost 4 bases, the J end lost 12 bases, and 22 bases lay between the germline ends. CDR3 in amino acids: CSVVPAGARDTQYF. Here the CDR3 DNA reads TGCAGCGTTGTTCCGGCGGGAGCTCGGGACACTCAGTACTTC.

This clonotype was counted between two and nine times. The CDR3 is CASSPGLGYETQYF. In DNA form, the CDR3 reads TGTGCCAGCAGCCCCGGACTAGGTTACGAGACCCAGTACTTC. The V call is TRBV9, the J call TRBJ2-5; 7 bases are a match to TRBD2. CDR3 length: 14 residues. The V gene end was trimmed by 4 bases and the J gene end by 5 bases; junction bases not matched to a gene: 8. The germline V gene encodes CDR1 SGDLS and CDR2 YYNGEE.

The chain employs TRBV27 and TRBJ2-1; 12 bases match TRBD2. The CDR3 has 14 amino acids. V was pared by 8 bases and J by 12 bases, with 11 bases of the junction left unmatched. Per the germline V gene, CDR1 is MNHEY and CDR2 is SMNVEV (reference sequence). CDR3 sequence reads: CASARLAGDGAQFF. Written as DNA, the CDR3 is TGTGCCAGCGCTAGACTAGCGGGAGACGGGGCGCAGTTCTTC.

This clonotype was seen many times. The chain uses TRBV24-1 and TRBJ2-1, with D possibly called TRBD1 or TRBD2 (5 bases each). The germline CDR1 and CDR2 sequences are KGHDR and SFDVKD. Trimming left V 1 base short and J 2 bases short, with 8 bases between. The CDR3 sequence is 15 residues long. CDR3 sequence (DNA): TGTGCCACCAGTGATTTACAGGAGGCCTACAATGAGCAGTTCTTC. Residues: CATSDLQEAYNEQFF.

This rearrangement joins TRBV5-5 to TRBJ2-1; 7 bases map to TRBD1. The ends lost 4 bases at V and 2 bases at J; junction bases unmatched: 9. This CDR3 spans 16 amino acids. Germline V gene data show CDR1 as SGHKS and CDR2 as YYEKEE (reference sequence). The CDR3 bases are TGTGCCAGCAGCCCTACAGGGGAATTTGCCTACAATGAGCAGTTCTTC. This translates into CASSPTGEFAYNEQFF.

CDR3 DNA sequence: TGTGCCAGCAGTGCAACTAGCGGGGAATACAATGAGCAGTTCTTC. Residues: CASSATSGEYNEQFF. V gene TRBV2 combines with J gene TRBJ2-1; 10 bases line up with TRBD2. This CDR3 has 15 amino acids. The junction had 4 bases not matched to a gene; V was cut back by 4 bases and J by 4 bases. From germline, CDR1 is SNHLY and CDR2 FYNNEI.